This TCR beta chain is from a study of molecular identifiers for immune sequencing clone quantification. Between the trimmed V and J ends, which lost 4 bases and 2 bases, there was a span of 9 bases. The CDR3 has 14 amino acids. In germline, CDR1 is MGHDK, CDR2 SYGVNS. Of note for this clonotype: A read error may explain this, as a much larger clone is one base away.

TCRdb analysed the PCR reads with MiXCR anew, one entry per CDR3 protein. The repertoire holds 300,000 to 350,000 distinct CDR3 sequences, with about a fifth as singletons. The receptor was derived from a human donor in good health. Some libraries in this study had Jurkat cell RNA spiked in. This chain connects TRBV25-1 to TRBJ2-4; D gene ambiguous. The source material was naive CD8+ T cells from blood, with Jurkat cell RNA spiked in. Subset denoted: FACS-sorted CD8+CD4-CCR7+CD45RA+ naive T cells. CDR3 DNA: TGTGCCAGCAGTGGTCGACATACCAAAAACATTCAGTACTTC. Protein: CASSGRHTKNIQYF.